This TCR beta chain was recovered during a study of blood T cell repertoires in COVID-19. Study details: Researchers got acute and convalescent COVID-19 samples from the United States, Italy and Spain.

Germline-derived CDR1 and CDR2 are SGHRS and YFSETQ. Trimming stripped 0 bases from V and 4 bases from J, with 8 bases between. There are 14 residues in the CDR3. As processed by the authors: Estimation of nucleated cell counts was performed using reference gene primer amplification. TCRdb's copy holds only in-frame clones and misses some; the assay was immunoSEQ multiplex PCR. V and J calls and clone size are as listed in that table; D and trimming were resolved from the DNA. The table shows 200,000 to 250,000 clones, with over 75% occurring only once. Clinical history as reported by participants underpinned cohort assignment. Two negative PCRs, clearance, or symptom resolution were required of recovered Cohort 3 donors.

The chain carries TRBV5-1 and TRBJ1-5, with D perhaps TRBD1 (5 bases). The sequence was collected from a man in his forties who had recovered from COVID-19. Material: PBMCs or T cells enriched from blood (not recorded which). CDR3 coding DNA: TGCGCCAGCAGCTTGGTTGGGGGGAATCAGCCCCAGCATTTT. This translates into CASSLVGGNQPQHF. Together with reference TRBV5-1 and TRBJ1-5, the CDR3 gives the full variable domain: KAGVTQTPRYLIKTRGQQVTLSCSPISGHRSVSWYQQTPGQGLQFLFEYFSETQRNKGNFPGRFSGRQFSNSRSEMNVSTLELGDSALYLCASSLVGGNQPQHFGDGTRLSIL.